The 6 T cell receptor beta chains below were found in one sample sequenced in a study of shared clonotypes between healthy human individuals. The assay was immunoSEQ multiplex PCR, and TCRdb's table has in-frame clones only and misses some. Altogether about 2 million clones are present, approximately 95% being singletons, with the ten largest covering 1% to 1.5%. Naivety among CD8 cells was defined by CD45RO negativity and positive CCR7 selection, thereby excluding terminally differentiated effector memory CD45RA+ cells. Sequenced material: naive CD8+ T cells sorted from blood. The receptors originated from a man between 18 and 35 years old in good health.

This sequence joins TRBV5-4 and TRBJ2-7, with 12 bases matching TRBD2. Germline CDR1 SGHNT, CDR2 YYREEE (reference sequence). Trimming at V came to 5 bases and at J to 3 bases, leaving 6 bases not matched to a gene. The CDR3 consists of 15 residues. The CDR3 bases are TGTGCCAGCAGTGATCGACTAGCGGGGGTCTACGAGCAGTACTTC. Translation gives CASSDRLAGVYEQYF.

The rearrangement links TRBV1 to TRBJ2-7; the table's D gene call, TRBD2, was not cross checked with the DNA. TRBV1 is flagged as a pseudogene. The CDR3 loop spans 15 amino acids. The CDR3 DNA follows: TGCACCAGCAAATTGCGGGACTACCCCCGTCACGAGCAGTACTTC. Encoded protein: CTSKLRDYPRHEQYF.

This clone appeared once. At the DNA level, this CDR3 is encoded by other sequences in the same sample as well. The V gene is TRBV9, the J gene TRBJ2-7; TRBD2 matches at 7 bases. The CDR3 has 14 amino acids. Germline V gives CDR1 SGDLS, CDR2 YYNGEE. V gave up 0 bases and J gave up 4 bases; unmatched junction bases: 4. CDR3 residues: CASSVGLAVYEQYF. The CDR3 nucleotides read TGTGCCAGCAGCGTAGGCCTAGCGGTTTACGAGCAGTACTTC.

The chain is built from TRBV27 and TRBJ2-2, with D unresolved. The V gene's germline CDR1 is MNHEY and CDR2 SMNVEV (reference sequence). V was cut by 5 bases and J by 2 bases, with 6 bases left in between. This CDR3 is built from 13 residues. The CDR3 reads CASSHQNTGELFF. As DNA, the CDR3 is TGTGCCAGCAGTCACCAAAACACCGGGGAGCTGTTTTTT.

In regard to this clone: The sample holds other DNA sequences that translate to the same CDR3. V gene TRBV5-1 combines with J gene TRBJ1-1; D is ambiguous. The CDR3 has 13 residues. V lost 2 bases, J lost 5 bases, and 10 bases lay in between. The germline CDR1 and CDR2 sequences are SGHRS and YFSETQ. As DNA, the CDR3 is TGCGCCAGCAGCTTCGAAAGAAATACTGAAGCTTTCTTT. It codes for CASSFERNTEAFF.

The V and J genes are TRBV27 and TRBJ2-5; 9 bases align to TRBD2. Germline values: CDR1 MNHEY, CDR2 SMNVEV (reference sequence). Unmatched junction bases numbered 1, after V lost 4 bases and J lost 1 base. This CDR3 spans 14 amino acids. CDR3 bases: TGTGCCAGCAGTTCACTAGCGGGCCAAGAGACCCAGTACTTC. Protein sequence: CASSSLAGQETQYF.